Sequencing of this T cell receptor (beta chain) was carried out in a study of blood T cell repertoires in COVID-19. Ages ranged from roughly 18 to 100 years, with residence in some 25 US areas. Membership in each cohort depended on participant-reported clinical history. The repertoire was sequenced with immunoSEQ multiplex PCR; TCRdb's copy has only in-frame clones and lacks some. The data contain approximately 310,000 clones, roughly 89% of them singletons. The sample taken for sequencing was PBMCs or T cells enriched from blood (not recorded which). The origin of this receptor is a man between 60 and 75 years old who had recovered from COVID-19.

CDR3 amino acids: CASSQAITTGVGTQYF. The CDR3 DNA follows: TGTGCCAGCAGCCAAGCGATCACGACAGGGGTGGGGACCCAGTACTTC. The chain employs TRBV4-2 and TRBJ2-5; 8 bases are shared with TRBD1. This CDR3 comprises 16 residues. Trimming at V came to 1 base and at J to 7 bases, leaving 11 bases not matched to a gene. Germline values: CDR1 LGHNA, CDR2 YNFKEQ.